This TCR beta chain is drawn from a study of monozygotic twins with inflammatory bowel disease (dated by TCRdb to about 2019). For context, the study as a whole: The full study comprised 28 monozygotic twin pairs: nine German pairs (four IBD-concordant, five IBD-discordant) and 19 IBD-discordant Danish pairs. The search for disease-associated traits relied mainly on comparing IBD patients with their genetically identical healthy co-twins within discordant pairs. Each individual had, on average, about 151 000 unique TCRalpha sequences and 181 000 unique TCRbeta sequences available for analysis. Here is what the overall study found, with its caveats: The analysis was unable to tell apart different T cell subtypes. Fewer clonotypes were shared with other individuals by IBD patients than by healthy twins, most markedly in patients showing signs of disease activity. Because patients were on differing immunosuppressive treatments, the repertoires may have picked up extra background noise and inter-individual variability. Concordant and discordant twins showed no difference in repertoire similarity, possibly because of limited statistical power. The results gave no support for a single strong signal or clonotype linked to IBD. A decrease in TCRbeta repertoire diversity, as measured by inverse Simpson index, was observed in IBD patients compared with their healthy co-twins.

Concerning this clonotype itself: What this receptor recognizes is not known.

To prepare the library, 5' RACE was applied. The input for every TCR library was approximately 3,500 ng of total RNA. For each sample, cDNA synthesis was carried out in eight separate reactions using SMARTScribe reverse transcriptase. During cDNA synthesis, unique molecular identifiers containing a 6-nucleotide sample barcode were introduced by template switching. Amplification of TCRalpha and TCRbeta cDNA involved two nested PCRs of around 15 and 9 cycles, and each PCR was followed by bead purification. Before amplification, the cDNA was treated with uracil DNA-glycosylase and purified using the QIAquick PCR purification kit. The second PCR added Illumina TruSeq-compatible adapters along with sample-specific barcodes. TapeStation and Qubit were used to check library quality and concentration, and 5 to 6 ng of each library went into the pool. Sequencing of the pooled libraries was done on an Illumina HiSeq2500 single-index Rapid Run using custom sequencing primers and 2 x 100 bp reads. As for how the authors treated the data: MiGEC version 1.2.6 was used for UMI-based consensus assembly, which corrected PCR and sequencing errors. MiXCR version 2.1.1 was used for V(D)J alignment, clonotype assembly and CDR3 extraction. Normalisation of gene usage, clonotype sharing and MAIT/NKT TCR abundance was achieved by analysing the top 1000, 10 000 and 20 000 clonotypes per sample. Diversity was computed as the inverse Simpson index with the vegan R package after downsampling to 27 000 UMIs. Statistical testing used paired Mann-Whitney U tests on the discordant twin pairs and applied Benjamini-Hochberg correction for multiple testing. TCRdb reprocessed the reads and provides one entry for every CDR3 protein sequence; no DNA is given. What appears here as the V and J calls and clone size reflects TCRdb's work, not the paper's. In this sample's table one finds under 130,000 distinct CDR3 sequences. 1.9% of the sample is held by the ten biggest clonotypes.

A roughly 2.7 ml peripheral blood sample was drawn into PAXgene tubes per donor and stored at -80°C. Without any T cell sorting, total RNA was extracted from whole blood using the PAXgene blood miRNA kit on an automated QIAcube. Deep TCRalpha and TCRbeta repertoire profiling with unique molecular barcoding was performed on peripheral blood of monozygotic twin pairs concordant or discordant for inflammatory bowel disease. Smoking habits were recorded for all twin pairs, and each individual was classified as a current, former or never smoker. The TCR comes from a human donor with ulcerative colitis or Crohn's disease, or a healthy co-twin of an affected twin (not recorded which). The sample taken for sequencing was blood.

The CDR3 region: CASSPQERSEKLFF. Recombination connected TRBV12-3 or TRBV12-4 to TRBJ1-4. Counted from cysteine to phenylalanine, this CDR3 has 14 amino acids. No DNA is given.